The clone carrying this T cell receptor (beta chain) was found a few times. Only in-frame clones appear in the TCRdb table, and some are missing; sequencing was by immunoSEQ multiplex PCR. This sample has roughly 40,000 clones, with under 85% found just once. The data stem from a study of lymphopenia after photon versus proton radiotherapy. This CDR3 is built from 16 residues. The ends were cut back, 1 base at V and 6 bases at J, with 14 bases in the middle. Germline CDR1 and CDR2: SGHRS and YFSETQ. This chain connects TRBV5-1 to TRBJ1-6, with D hard to call. Material: peripheral blood, obtained from a patient treated with proton-based radiotherapy. This receptor was identified in a woman aged 70 to 79 with pancreatic cancer. CDR3 bases: TGCGCCAGCAGCTTGTCGGATACGATCCTTAATTCACCCCTCCACTTT. This encodes CASSLSDTILNSPLHF. Filled out from reference TRBV5-1 and TRBJ1-6, the complete variable domain reads KAGVTQTPRYLIKTRGQQVTLSCSPISGHRSVSWYQQTPGQGLQFLFEYFSETQRNKGNFPGRFSGRQFSNSRSEMNVSTLELGDSALYLCASSLSDTILNSPLHFGNGTRLTVT.